Listed below are T cell receptor beta chains from one sample, sequenced in a study of identical twins. TCRdb passed the 5' RACE reads through MiXCR, listing each CDR3 protein once. The sample lists around 240,000 distinct CDR3 sequences; 7% were seen once. These sequences were also reported in another study, on yellow fever vaccine responses in identical twins.

Sequenced: memory (CD45RO+) T cells sorted from blood. The receptors were gathered from a woman aged 18-30 years in good health. The conserved cysteine and the conserved F or W are not part of the CDR3 here. Fields, in order: D gene, V gene, J gene, CDR3 protein. A D gene is named only where the DNA matches it firmly.

.	TRBV29-1	TRBJ2-1	SGLRGEQF
.	TRBV5-1	TRBJ2-5	ASSLTSTLEGETQY
.	TRBV3-1	TRBJ2-6	ASSPRAGAGGANVLT
.	TRBV10-2	TRBJ1-1	ASSESERQGPF
.	TRBV2	TRBJ2-3	ASSGGQLPDTQY
.	TRBV28	TRBJ2-5	ASSLKARSGETQY
.	TRBV28	TRBJ2-1	LVSLRHPNNEQF
.	TRBV10-3	TRBJ1-6	AISGDHNSPLH
TRBD2	TRBV7-6	TRBJ2-1	ASSSMAERGQDEQF
TRBD1	TRBV15	TRBJ2-3	ATSRNPPGQLTDTQY
.	TRBV24-1	TRBJ2-1	ATSDFENRGVNEQF
.	TRBV23-1	TRBJ2-3	ASRRDRIFPRLAVSDTQY
.	TRBV24-1	TRBJ2-1	ATSDTRLNSGEQF
TRBD1	TRBV7-2	TRBJ2-1	ASSPITDRGSPNF
.	TRBV6-1	TRBJ1-5	ASKFDRLSNQPQH
TRBD2	TRBV12-3/TRBV12-4	TRBJ2-1	ASSPLRATSGVGYEQF
.	TRBV20-1	TRBJ2-1	SAGGWDEQF
.	TRBV11-1	TRBJ2-1	ASSLGGGAGVYNEQF
.	TRBV11-2	TRBJ1-2	ASSPLEGNNYGYT
.	TRBV14	TRBJ2-1	ASSQDTGVGSSGVHNEQF
.	TRBV20-1	TRBJ2-1	SVNSDQPPYNEQF
.	TRBV5-1	TRBJ1-1	ASSGTGPMNTEAF
.	TRBV12-3/TRBV12-4	TRBJ2-7	ASSLFGGAYEQY
TRBD2	TRBV20-1	TRBJ2-7	SARAREYGEQY
.	TRBV7-2	TRBJ2-3	ASSQRVASGYTDTQY
TRBD1	TRBV6-5	TRBJ1-1	ASIDRGSEAF
.	TRBV5-1	TRBJ1-1	ASSLGWGNTEAF
.	TRBV11-2	TRBJ2-5	ASSSSSGASETQY
.	TRBV6-2/TRBV6-3	TRBJ2-7	ASSEAPEQY
TRBD2	TRBV6-4	TRBJ2-2	ASSRSGDYTGELF
TRBD2	TRBV27	TRBJ2-1	ASRLTSGGTYNEQF
.	TRBV7-2	TRBJ2-5	ASSSRFGETQY
.	TRBV5-1	TRBJ1-2	ASSWGDDGYT
.	TRBV25-1	TRBJ1-1	ASSRLETEAF
TRBD2	TRBV10-3	TRBJ2-1	AISDGSSGGSRSSYNEQF
.	TRBV20-1	TRBJ1-3	SASTGNTIY
.	TRBV12-3/TRBV12-4	TRBJ1-2	ATTLGTSNYGYT
.	TRBV7-9	TRBJ1-2	ASSLGAGSDGYT
.	TRBV3-1	TRBJ1-6	ASSQDPMGLSPLH
.	TRBV20-1	TRBJ2-2	SAQGRNTGELF
TRBD1	TRBV7-9	TRBJ2-1	ASSLHTGEEQF
.	TRBV7-9	TRBJ2-1	ASSLRNRVGYNEQF
.	TRBV6-5	TRBJ2-3	ASSYSNRGAGDTQY
.	TRBV5-6	TRBJ2-1	ATGDLSSYNEQF
.	TRBV19	TRBJ1-1	ASSIGPPWRADTEAF
.	TRBV28	TRBJ2-7	ASGRKPQSPEQY
TRBD1	TRBV5-4	TRBJ1-1	ASTRDRVTEAF
.	TRBV5-1	TRBJ2-5	ASSPRTEPLETQY
.	TRBV20-1	TRBJ2-7	SASSGSGGAYEQY
TRBD1	TRBV9	TRBJ2-1	ASSPRTGVDNEQF
.	TRBV10-3	TRBJ2-1	AIKPTGRPNEQF
TRBD1	TRBV4-1	TRBJ2-7	ASSRQGRSYEQY
TRBD2	TRBV7-6	TRBJ2-1	ASSLGLAGQNEQF
.	TRBV5-6	TRBJ1-5	ASSRGHNQPQH
TRBD1	TRBV9	TRBJ1-5	ASSAGQASNQPQH
.	TRBV5-5	TRBJ2-3	ASSLQRGDTQY
TRBD2	TRBV3-1	TRBJ2-1	ASSQVFSGRGSNEQF
TRBD1	TRBV7-7	TRBJ1-3	ASSLSKQGAGNTIY
TRBD2	TRBV20-1	TRBJ2-5	SPGLAGKETQY